The sample holds many counts of the clone carrying this T cell receptor beta chain. What it binds is not known. Study-level results: Tumor memory CD4+ T cell TCR gene usage clustered with blood and lymph node memory CD4+ cells and lymph node naive CD4+ cells.

Cells sorted as Tregs were CD4+, CD25+ and CD127-/low. Germline V gene data show CDR1 as MGHDK and CDR2 as SYGVNS. The ends were cut back, 6 bases at V and 5 bases at J, with 22 bases in the middle. The length of the CDR3 is 16 residues. TCRdb re-called the 5' RACE reads through MiXCR, storing one row per CDR3 protein. The table has 50,000 to 60,000 distinct CDR3 sequences, roughly 20% seen once. The material sequenced was tumor-infiltrating Tregs sorted from the breast tumor. The rearrangement uses TRBV25-1 and TRBJ1-2; D gene ambiguous. The receptor was derived from a female donor with breast cancer. In nucleotides, the CDR3 is TGTGCCAGCAGCGAGGGCGGCAGGAGAAAACGGTATGGCTACACCTTC. The encoded protein is CASSEGGRRKRYGYTF.